Only one count was recorded for the clone carrying this T cell receptor (beta chain). Clones were sequenced by immunoSEQ multiplex PCR, and TCRdb holds only the in-frame ones, with some missing. The data contain around 200,000 clones, 70% to 90% of them singletons. The sample is drawn from a study of blood T cell repertoires in COVID-19. The junction had 9 bases not matched to a gene; V was cut back by 1 base and J by 6 bases. Per the germline V gene, CDR1 is KGHSH and CDR2 is LQKENI. The CDR3 runs 17 residues. This TCR was recovered from a woman aged 18-29 years who had recovered from COVID-19. The sequencing input was PBMCs or T cells enriched from blood (not recorded which). The V call is TRBV18, the J call TRBJ2-3; 11 nucleotides match TRBD1. CDR3 DNA sequence: TGTGCCAGCTCACCACTCCCGGGACAGGGGGTATTCGATACGCAGTATTTT. This codes for CASSPLPGQGVFDTQYF.